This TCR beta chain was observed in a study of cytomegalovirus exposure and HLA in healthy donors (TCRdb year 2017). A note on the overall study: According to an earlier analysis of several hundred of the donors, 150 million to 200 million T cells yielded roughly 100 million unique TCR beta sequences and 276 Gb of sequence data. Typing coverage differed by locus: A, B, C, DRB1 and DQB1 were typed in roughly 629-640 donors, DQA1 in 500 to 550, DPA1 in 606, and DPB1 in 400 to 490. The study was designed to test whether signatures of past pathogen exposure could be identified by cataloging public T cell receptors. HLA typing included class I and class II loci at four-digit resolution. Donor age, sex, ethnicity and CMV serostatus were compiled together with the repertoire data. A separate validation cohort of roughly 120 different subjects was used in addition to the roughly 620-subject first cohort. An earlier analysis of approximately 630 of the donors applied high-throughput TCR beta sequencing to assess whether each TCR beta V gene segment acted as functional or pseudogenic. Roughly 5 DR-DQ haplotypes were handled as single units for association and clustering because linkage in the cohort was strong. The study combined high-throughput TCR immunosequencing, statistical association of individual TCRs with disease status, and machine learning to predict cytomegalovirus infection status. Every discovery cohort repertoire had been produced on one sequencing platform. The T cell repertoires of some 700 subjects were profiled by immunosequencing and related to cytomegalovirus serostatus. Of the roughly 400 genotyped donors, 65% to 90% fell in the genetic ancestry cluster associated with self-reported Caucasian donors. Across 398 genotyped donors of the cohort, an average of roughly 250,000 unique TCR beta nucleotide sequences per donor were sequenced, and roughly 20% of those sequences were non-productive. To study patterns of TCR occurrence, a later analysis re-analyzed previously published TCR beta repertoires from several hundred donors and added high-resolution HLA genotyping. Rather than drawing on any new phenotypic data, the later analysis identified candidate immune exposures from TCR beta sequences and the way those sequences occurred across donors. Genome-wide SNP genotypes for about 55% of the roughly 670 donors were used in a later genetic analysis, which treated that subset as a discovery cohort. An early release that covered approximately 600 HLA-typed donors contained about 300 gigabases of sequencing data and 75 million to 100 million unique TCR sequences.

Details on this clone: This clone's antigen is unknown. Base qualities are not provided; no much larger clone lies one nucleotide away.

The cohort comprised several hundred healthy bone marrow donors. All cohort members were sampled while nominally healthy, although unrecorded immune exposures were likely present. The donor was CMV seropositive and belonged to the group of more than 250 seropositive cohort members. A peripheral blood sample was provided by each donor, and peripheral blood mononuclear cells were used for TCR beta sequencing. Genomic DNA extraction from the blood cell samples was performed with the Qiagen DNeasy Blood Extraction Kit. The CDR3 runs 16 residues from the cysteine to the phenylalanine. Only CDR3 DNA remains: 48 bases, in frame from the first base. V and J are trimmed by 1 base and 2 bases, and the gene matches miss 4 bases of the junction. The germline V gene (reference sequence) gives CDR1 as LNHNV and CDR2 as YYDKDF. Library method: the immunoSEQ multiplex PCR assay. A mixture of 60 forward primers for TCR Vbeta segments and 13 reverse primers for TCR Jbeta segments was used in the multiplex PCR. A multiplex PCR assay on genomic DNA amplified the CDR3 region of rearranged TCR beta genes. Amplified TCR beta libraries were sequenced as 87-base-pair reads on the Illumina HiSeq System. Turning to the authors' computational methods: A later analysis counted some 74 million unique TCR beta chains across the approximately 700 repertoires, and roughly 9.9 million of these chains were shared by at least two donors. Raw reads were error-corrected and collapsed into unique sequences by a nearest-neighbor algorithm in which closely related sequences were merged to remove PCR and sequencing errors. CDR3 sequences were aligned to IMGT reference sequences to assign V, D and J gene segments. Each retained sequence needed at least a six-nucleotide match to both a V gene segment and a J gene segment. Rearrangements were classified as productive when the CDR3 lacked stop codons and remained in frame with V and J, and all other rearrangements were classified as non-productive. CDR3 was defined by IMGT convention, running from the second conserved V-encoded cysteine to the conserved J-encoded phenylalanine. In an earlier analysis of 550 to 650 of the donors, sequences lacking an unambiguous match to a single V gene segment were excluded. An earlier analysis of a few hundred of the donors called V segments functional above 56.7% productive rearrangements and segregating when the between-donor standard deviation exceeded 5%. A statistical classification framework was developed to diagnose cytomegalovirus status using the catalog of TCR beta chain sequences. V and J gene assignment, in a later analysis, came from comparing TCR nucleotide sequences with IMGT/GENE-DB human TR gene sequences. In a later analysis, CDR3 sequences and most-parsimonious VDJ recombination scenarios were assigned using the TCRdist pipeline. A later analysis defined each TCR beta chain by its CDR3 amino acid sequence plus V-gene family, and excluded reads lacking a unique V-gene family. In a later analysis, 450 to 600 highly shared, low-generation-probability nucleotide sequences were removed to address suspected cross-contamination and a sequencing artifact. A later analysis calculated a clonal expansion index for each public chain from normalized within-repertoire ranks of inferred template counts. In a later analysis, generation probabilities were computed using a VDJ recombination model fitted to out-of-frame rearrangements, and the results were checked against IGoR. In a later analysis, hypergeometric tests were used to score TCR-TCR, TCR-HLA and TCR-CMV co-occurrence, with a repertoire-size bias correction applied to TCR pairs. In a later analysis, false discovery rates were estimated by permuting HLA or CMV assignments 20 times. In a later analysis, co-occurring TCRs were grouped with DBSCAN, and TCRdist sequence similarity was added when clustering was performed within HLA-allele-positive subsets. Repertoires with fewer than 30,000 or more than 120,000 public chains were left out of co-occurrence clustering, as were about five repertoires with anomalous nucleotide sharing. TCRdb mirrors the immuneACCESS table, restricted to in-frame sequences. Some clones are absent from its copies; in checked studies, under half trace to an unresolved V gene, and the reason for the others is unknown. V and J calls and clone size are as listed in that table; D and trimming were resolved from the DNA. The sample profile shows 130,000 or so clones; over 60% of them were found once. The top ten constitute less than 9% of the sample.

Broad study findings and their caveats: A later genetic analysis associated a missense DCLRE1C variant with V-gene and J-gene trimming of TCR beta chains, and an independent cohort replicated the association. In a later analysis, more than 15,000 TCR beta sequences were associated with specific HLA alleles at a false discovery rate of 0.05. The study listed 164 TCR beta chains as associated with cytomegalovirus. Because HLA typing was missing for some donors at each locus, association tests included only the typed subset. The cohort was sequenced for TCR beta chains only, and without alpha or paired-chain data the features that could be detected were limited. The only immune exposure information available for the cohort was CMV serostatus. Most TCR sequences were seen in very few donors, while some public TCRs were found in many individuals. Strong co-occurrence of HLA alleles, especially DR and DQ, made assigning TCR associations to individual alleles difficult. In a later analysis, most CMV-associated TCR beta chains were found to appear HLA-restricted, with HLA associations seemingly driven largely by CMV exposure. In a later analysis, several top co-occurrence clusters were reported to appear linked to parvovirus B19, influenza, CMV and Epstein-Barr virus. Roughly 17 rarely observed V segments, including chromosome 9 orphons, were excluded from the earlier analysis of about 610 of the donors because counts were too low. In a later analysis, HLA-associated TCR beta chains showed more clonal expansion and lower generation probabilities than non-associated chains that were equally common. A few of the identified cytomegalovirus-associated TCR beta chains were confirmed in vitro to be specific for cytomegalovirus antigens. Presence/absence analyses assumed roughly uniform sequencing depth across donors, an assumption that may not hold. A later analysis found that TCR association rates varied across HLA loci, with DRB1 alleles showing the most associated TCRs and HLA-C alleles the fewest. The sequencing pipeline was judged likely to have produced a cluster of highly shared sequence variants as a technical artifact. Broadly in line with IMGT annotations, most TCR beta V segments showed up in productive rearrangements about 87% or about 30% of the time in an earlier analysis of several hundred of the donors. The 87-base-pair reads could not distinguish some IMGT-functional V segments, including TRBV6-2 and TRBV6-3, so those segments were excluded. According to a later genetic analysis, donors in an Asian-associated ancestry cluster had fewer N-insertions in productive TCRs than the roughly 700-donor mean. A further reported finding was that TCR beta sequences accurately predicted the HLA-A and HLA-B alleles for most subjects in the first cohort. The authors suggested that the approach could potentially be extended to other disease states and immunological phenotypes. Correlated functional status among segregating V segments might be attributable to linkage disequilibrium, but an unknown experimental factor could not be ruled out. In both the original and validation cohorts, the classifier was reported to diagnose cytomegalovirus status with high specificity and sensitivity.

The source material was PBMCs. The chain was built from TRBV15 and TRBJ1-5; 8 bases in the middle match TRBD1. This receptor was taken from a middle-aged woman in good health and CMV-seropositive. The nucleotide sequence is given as TGTGCCACCAGCAGAGGACAGGGGATGGGCAATCAGCCCCAGCATTTT. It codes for CATSRGQGMGNQPQHF.